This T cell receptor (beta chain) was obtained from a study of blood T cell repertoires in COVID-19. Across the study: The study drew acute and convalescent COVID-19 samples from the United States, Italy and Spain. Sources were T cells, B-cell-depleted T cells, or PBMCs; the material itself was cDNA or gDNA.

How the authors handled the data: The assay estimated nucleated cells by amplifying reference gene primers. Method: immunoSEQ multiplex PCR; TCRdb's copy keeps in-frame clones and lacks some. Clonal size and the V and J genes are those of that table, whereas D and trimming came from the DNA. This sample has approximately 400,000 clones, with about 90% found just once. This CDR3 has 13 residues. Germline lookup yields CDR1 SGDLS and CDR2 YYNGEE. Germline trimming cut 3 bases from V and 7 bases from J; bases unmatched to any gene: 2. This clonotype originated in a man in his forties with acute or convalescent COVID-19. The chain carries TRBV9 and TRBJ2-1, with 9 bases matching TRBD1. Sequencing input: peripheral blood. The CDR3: CASSEGTGNEQFF. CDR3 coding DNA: TGTGCCAGCAGCGAAGGGACAGGGAATGAGCAGTTCTTC. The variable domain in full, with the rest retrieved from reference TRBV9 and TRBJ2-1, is DSGVTQTPKHLITATGQRVTLRCSPRSGDLSVYWYQQSLDQGLQFLIQYYNGEERAKGNILERFSAQQFPDLHSELNLSSLELGDSALYFCASSEGTGNEQFFGPGTRLTVL.